Below are 10 T cell receptor beta chains sequenced from a single sample in a study of T cells after yellow fever vaccination. TCRdb re-derived calls from the 5' RACE reads in MiXCR, one entry per CDR3 protein. The table includes just under 600,000 distinct CDR3 sequences, approximately 15% detected once. The sequenced sample was PBMCs, obtained on the day of the yellow fever booster vaccination. The receptors originated from a man aged 25 to 45 who received the YFV17D yellow fever vaccine.

This chain links TRBV11-3 with TRBJ2-2; D perhaps matches TRBD2 (6 bases). Germline-derived CDR1 and CDR2 are SGHNT and YENEEA. V was cut by 5 bases and J by 1 base, with 11 bases left in between. The length of the CDR3 is 15 residues. The CDR3 is CASSPAGWNTGELFF. Here the CDR3 DNA reads TGTGCCAGCAGCCCGGCGGGGTGGAACACCGGGGAGCTGTTTTTT.

The chain is built from TRBV10-3 and TRBJ2-3, with 7 bases aligning to TRBD2. Losses at the gene ends were 8 bases for V and 0 bases for J; bases not matched to a gene: 11. Germline CDR1 and CDR2: ENHRY and SYGVKD. The CDR3 runs 16 residues. The CDR3 DNA follows: TGTGCCATCGCCACTAGTGCGGGAGTCAGCACAGATACGCAGTATTTT. Its protein is CAIATSAGVSTDTQYF.

V usage is TRBV5-1 and J usage is TRBJ2-1; 7 bases are a match to TRBD2. Germline assignment: CDR1 SGHRS and CDR2 YFSETQ. CDR3 length: 14 amino acids. J lost 2 bases, V lost 3 bases, and 2 bases had no gene match. The CDR3 region has the DNA TGCGCCAGCAGCTACGCGGGAGCCTACAATGAGCAGTTCTTC. It yields the protein CASSYAGAYNEQFF.

This chain joins TRBV6-2 or TRBV6-3 and TRBJ2-4; possible D gene TRBD1, 7 bases. CDR3 length: 21 residues. The germline gives CDR1 MNHEY, CDR2 SVGEGT. Between the trimmed V and J ends, which lost 0 bases and 3 bases, there was a span of 27 bases. The DNA of the CDR3 is TGTGCCAGCAGTTACTCGCAGCCAGGCTACCAGGGGGGCTCGGGCAAAAACATTCAGTACTTC. It is translated as CASSYSQPGYQGGSGKNIQYF.

The rearrangement links TRBV5-5 to TRBJ2-4; no clear D. V was cut by 5 bases and J by 3 bases, with 18 bases left in between. Germline CDR1 is SGHKS and CDR2 is YYEKEE (reference sequence). The CDR3 covers 16 residues. The DNA for the CDR3 is TGTGCCAGCAGAAGGGTCAATGCTGGCAACAAAAACATTCAGTACTTC. It encodes CASRRVNAGNKNIQYF.

This clonotype was detected only a few times. The chain carries TRBV27 and TRBJ2-7, with 11 bases fitting TRBD2. After removal of 3 bases from V and 5 bases from J, the junction contained 12 bases not matched to a gene. CDR1 and CDR2 (germline): MNHEY, SMNVEV (reference sequence). The CDR3 runs to 17 residues. This CDR3 is CASSFVSSGRAGNEQYF. The CDR3 bases are TGTGCCAGCAGTTTTGTGAGTAGCGGGAGGGCCGGAAACGAGCAGTACTTC.

V usage is TRBV12-3 or TRBV12-4 and J usage is TRBJ2-3; D may be TRBD2 (6 bases). V dropped 9 bases and J dropped 0 bases, with 13 bases sitting between them. The CDR3 loop spans 14 amino acids. CDR3 residues: CASRLAISTDTQYF. As DNA, the CDR3 is TGTGCCAGTCGGCTAGCGATCAGCACAGATACGCAGTATTTT.

With regard to this clonotype: The CDR3 end shows no conserved phenylalanine or tryptophan, and so a read error is likely. The gene calls are TRBV11-2 and TRBJ1-5, with unresolved D. Germline V gene data show CDR1 as SGHAT and CDR2 as FQNNGV. CDR3 length equals 15 residues. V dropped 1 base and J dropped 0 bases, with 7 bases sitting between them. This chain's CDR3 is CASSLAPYSNQPQHS. The DNA for the CDR3 is TGTGCCAGCAGCTTAGCCCCGTATAGCAATCAGCCCCAGCATTCT.

The rearrangement uses TRBV3-1 and TRBJ2-1, with TRBD1 as a possible D gene (6 bases). The V gene's germline CDR1 is LGHDT and CDR2 YNNKEL (reference sequence). This CDR3 spans 13 amino acids. V lost 6 bases and J lost 8, with 14 bases in between. CDR3 loop: CASRSGGGYEQFF. The DNA for the CDR3 is TGTGCCAGCAGGTCTGGGGGCGGATATGAGCAGTTCTTC.

This chain connects TRBV5-1 to TRBJ1-1; D is undetermined. Trimming stripped 1 base from V and 5 bases from J, with 12 bases between. In germline, CDR1 is SGHRS, CDR2 YFSETQ. The CDR3 covers 14 residues. CDR3 residues: CASSLQKSGTEAFF. The DNA of the CDR3 is TGCGCCAGCAGCTTGCAGAAGTCTGGGACTGAAGCTTTCTTT.